This entry is about one T cell receptor (beta chain). Its target is not known. Sequencing used immunoSEQ multiplex PCR; TCRdb keeps in-frame clones, though not all of them. The sample records approximately 140,000 clones, 90% to 95% being singletons. This entry comes from a study of T cell responses to AZD1222 COVID-19 vaccine. General observations from the study: An increase in Spike-specific TCR breadth and depth was observed after two AZD1222 doses. Reportedly, nearly half the spike-specific TCRs target unmutated variant regions. Baseline testing showed seropositivity in only 6 or 7 AZD1222 recipients.

Researchers grouped second doses given at about 4 or about 12 weeks into one pool. The clonotype comes from an adult who received the AZD1222 COVID-19 vaccine. The sequenced sample was peripheral blood, obtained 28 days after the second AZD1222 dose.

The CDR3 region is CASSARGASMDLSYGYTF. The DNA for the CDR3 is TGCGCCAGCAGCGCCAGAGGGGCCAGTATGGACCTTAGCTATGGCTACACCTTC. The V call is TRBV5-1, the J call TRBJ1-2, with D possibly being TRBD1 (5 bases). CDR1 and CDR2 (germline): SGHRS, YFSETQ. V was shortened by 4 bases and J by 4 bases, with 26 bases between the two germline ends. This CDR3 contains 18 residues.